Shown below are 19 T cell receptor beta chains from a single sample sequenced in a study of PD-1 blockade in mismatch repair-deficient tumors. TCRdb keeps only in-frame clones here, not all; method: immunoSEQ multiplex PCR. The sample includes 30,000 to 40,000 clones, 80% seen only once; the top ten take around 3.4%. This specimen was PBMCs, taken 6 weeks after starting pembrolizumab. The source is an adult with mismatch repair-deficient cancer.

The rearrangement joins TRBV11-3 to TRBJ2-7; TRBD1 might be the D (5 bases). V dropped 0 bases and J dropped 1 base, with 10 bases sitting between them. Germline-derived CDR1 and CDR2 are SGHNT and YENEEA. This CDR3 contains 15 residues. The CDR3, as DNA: TGTGCCAGCAGCTTAGATGGAAAGGGGTCCTACGAGCAGTACTTC. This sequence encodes CASSLDGKGSYEQYF.

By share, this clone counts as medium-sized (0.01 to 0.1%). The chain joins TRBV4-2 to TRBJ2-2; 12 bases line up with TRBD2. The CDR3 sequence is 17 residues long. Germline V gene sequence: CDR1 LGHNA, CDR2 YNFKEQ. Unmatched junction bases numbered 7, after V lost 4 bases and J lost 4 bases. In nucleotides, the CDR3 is TGTGCCAGCAGCCTTCTAGCGGGAGGGCCAGCCACCGGGGAGCTGTTTTTT. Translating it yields CASSLLAGGPATGELFF.

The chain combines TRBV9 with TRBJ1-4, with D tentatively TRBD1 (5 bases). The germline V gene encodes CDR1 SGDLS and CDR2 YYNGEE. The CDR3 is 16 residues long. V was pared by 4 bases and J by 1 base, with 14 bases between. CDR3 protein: CASSPDSRRTNEKLFF. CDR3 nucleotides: TGTGCCAGCAGCCCCGACAGCCGGAGAACTAATGAAAAACTGTTTTTT.

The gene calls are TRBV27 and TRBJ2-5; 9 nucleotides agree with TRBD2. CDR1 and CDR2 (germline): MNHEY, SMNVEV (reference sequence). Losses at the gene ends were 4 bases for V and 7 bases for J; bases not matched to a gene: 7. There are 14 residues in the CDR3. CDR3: CASSSLAGRGTQYF. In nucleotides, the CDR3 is TGTGCCAGCAGTTCCCTAGCGGGGAGGGGGACCCAGTACTTC.

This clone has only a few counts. CDR3 loop: CASSQLGLAYYEQYF. The CDR3, as DNA: TGCGCCAGCAGCCAACTGGGACTAGCGTACTACGAGCAGTACTTC. The chain couples TRBV4-1 to TRBJ2-7; 10 bases are a match to TRBD2. V lost 2 bases and J lost 3; bases outside the gene matches: 4. The CDR3 spans 15 residues. Germline CDR1 MGHRA, CDR2 YSYEKL.

The CDR3 sequence: CASRGTGTFGYTF. In DNA form, the CDR3 reads TGTGCCAGCAGGGGAACAGGGACATTTGGCTACACCTTC. This chain connects TRBV7-2 to TRBJ1-2; perhaps TRBD1 as D (6 bases). V was cut by 6 bases and J by 7 bases, with 15 bases left in between. Looked up from germline, CDR1 is SGHTA and CDR2 is FQGNSA. The CDR3 covers 13 residues.

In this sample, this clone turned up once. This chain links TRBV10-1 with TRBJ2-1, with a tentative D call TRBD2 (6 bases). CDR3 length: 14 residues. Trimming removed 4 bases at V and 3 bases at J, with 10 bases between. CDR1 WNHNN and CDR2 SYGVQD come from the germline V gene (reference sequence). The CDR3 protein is CASSAGVGYNEQFF. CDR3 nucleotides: TGCGCCAGCAGTGCGGGAGTGGGCTACAATGAGCAGTTCTTC.

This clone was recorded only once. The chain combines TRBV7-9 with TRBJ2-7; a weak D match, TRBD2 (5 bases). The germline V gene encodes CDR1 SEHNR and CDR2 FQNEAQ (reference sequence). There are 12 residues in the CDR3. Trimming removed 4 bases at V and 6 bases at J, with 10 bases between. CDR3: CASSSLVTEQYF. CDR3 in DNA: TGTGCCAGCAGCTCACTAGTTACCGAGCAGTACTTC.

The CDR3 sequence: CASSPVITRTSFYNEQFF. The CDR3 DNA is TGCGCCAGCAGCCCCGTCATTACCCGGACTAGCTTCTACAATGAGCAGTTCTTC. The chain is built from TRBV5-1 and TRBJ2-1; 8 bases fit TRBD2. CDR1 and CDR2 (germline): SGHRS, YFSETQ. The CDR3 is 18 amino acids. J was trimmed by 3 bases and V by 4 bases; bases with no gene match: 15.

The CDR3 protein is CASSNFAEDASYEQYF. CDR3 DNA: TGTGCCAGTAGTAATTTTGCGGAGGACGCCTCCTACGAGCAGTACTTC. This chain joins TRBV19 and TRBJ2-7, with a tentative D call TRBD2 (5 bases). Deletions cut 4 bases from V and 0 bases from J, with 16 bases between. The CDR3 has 16 amino acids. Germline V gives CDR1 LNHDA, CDR2 SQIVND (reference sequence).

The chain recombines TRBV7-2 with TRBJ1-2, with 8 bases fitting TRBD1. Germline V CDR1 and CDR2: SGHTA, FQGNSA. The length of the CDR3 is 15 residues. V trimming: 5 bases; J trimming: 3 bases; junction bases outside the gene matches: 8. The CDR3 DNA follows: TGTGCCAGCAGCCCCCAGGGGGCCCTTTACTATGGCTACACCTTC. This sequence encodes CASSPQGALYYGYTF.

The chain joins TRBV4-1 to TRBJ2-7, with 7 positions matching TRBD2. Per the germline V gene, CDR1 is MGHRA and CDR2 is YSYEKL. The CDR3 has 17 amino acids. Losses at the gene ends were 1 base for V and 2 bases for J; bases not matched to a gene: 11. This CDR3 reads CASSQVSGGDLAYEQYF. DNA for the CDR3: TGCGCCAGCAGCCAAGTTTCTGGGGGGGACCTAGCCTACGAGCAGTACTTC.

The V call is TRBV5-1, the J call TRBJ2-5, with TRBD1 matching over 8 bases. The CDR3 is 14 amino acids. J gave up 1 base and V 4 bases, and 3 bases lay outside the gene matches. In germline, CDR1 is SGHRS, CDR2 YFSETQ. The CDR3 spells CASSRDRTQETQYF. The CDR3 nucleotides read TGCGCCAGCAGCAGGGACAGGACCCAAGAGACCCAGTACTTC.

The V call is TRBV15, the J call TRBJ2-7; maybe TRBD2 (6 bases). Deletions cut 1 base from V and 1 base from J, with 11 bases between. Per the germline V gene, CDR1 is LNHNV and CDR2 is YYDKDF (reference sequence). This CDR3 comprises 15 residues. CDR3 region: CATSRGGGPSYEQYF. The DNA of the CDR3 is TGTGCCACCAGCAGAGGCGGAGGGCCTTCCTACGAGCAGTACTTC.

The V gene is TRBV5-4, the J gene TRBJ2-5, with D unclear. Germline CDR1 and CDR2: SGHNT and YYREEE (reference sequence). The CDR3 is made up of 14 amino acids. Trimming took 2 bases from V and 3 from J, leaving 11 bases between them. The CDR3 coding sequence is TGTGCCAGCAGCTTTTGGTTAGTCGAAGAGACCCAGTACTTC. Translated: CASSFWLVEETQYF.

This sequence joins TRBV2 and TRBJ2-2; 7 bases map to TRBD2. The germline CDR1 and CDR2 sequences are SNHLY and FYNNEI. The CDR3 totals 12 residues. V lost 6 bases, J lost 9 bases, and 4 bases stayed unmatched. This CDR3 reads CASSPGTRELFF. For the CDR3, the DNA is TGTGCCAGCAGCCCCGGGACTAGGGAGCTGTTTTTT.

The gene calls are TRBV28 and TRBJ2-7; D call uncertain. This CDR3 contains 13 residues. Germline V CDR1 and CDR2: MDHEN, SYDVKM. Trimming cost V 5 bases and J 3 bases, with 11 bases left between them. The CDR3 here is CASSSPNLYEQYF. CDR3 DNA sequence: TGTGCCAGCAGTAGCCCCAACCTCTACGAGCAGTACTTC.

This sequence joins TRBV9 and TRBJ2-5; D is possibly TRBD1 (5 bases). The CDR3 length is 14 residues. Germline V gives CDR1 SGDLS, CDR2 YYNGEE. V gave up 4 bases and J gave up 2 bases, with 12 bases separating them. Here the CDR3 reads CASSPGIGQETQYF. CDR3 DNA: TGTGCCAGCAGCCCAGGGATAGGGCAAGAGACCCAGTACTTC.

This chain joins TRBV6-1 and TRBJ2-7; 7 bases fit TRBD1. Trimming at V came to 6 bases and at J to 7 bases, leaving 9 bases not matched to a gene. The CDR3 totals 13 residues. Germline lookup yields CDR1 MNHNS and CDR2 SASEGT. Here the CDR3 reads CASSRALRGEQYF. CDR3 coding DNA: TGTGCCAGCAGCAGGGCCCTCAGGGGGGAGCAGTACTTC.